The 25 T cell receptor beta chains in this list originate from one sample, sequenced in a study of cytomegalovirus exposure and HLA in healthy donors. PCR primers comprised 60 Vbeta and 13 Jbeta primers. Assay used: immunoSEQ multiplex PCR; TCRdb lists only in-frame clones, some missing. The sample yields about 67,000 clones, roughly two thirds seen once. Sequenced input: PBMCs. These receptors all stem from a woman younger than 45 in good health and CMV-seronegative.

As for this clone: The junction and the germline gene differ at one end; a read error may be behind it. The V and J genes are TRBV10-3 and TRBJ2-3, with 7 nucleotides matching TRBD2. In germline, CDR1 is ENHRY, CDR2 SYGVKD. This CDR3 region has 13 residues. CDR3 protein: CASSEAGRDTQYF. As DNA, the CDR3 is TGTGCCAGCAGTGAAGCCGGGAGGGATACGCAGTATTTT.

J is TRBJ2-3 and V is TRBV5-1, with TRBD1 as a possible D gene (6 bases). Germline CDR1 is SGHRS and CDR2 is YFSETQ. The CDR3 extends over 14 amino acids. The V and J ends lost 1 base and 6 bases respectively, with 12 bases between them. The CDR3 region is CASSLLQGRDTQYF. CDR3 DNA: TGCGCCAGCAGCTTGTTGCAGGGGCGGGATACGCAGTATTTT.

This clone was seen a few times. The genes are TRBV4-3 and TRBJ1-6; 10 positions agree with TRBD1. Germline CDR1 reads LGHNA; CDR2 reads YSLEER. The CDR3 sequence is 16 residues long. Germline trimming cut 0 bases from V and 10 bases from J; bases unmatched to any gene: 6. CDR3 sequence (DNA): TGCGCCAGCAGCCAAGAAATAGGGACAGGGGCCTCACCCCTCCACTTT. This encodes CASSQEIGTGASPLHF.

This clone has just a few counts. CDR3 bases: TGTGCCAGCAGCTTAGCGGCGGACTGGGGCTACACCTTC. Residues: CASSLAADWGYTF. This chain links TRBV7-8 with TRBJ1-2; D not resolved. Germline CDR1 is SGHVS and CDR2 is FQNEAQ. The CDR3 contains 13 residues. Trimming stripped 0 bases from V and 8 bases from J, with 10 bases between.

The chain combines TRBV6-1 with TRBJ1-2; 7 bases are a match to TRBD1. Germline V gene sequence: CDR1 MNHNS, CDR2 SASEGT. V was clipped by 7 bases and J by 8 bases; unmatched bases: 10. The CDR3 contains 13 residues. CDR3 sequence reads: CASTHRGSRGYTF. In DNA form, the CDR3 reads TGTGCCAGCACCCACAGGGGCTCGAGGGGCTACACCTTC.

The chain combines TRBV11-2 with TRBJ2-7; no firm D call. V gave up 3 bases and J gave up 3 bases, with 12 bases separating them. This CDR3 is 14 amino acids long. CDR1 and CDR2 (germline): SGHAT, FQNNGV. This CDR3 reads CASSFNRASYEQYF. For the CDR3, the DNA is TGTGCCAGCAGCTTTAACCGCGCAAGCTACGAGCAGTACTTC.

This chain connects TRBV5-4 to TRBJ2-2; D is ambiguous. The CDR3 sequence is 12 residues long. Germline assignment: CDR1 SGHNT and CDR2 YYREEE (reference sequence). The germline V and J ends were trimmed by 0 bases and 8 bases, with 5 bases remaining between them. The CDR3 is CASSLVEGELFF. As DNA, the CDR3 is TGTGCCAGCAGCTTGGTGGAGGGGGAGCTGTTTTTT.

The chain has TRBV21-1 and TRBJ2-1; the listed D gene, TRBD2, was not tested against the DNA. TRBV21-1 is designated a pseudogene. The CDR3 is 19 residues long. The CDR3 region is CASSKVSGGALPSYNEQFF. CDR3 coding DNA: TGTGCCAGCAGCAAAGTTAGCGGGGGGGCCTTACCCTCCTACAATGAGCAGTTCTTC.

The gene calls are TRBV11-2 and TRBJ2-5; D might be TRBD1 (6 bases). The CDR3 extends over 15 amino acids. Trimming left V 1 base short and J 3 bases short, with 12 bases between. In germline, CDR1 is SGHAT, CDR2 FQNNGV. In nucleotides, the CDR3 is TGTGCCAGCAGCTTAGGACAGGCCCTCAAAGAGACCCAGTACTTC. Residues: CASSLGQALKETQYF. Full variable domain (outside the CDR3, taken from reference TRBV11-2 and TRBJ2-5): EAGVAQSPRYKIIEKRQSVAFWCNPISGHATLYWYQQILGQGPKLLIQFQNNGVVDDSQLPKDRFSAERLKGVDSTLKIQPAKLEDSAVYLCASSLGQALKETQYFGPGTRLLVL.

The chain carries TRBV11-3 and TRBJ1-2, with D perhaps matching TRBD1 (6 bases). CDR3 length: 13 residues. The germline V gene encodes CDR1 SGHNT and CDR2 YENEEA. Trimming removed 4 bases from V and 7 bases from J, with 13 bases in between. As DNA, the CDR3 is TGTGCCAGCAGCTCCGGTCGGACAGCTGGCTACACCTTC. It is translated as CASSSGRTAGYTF.

The rearrangement joins TRBV5-1 to TRBJ2-5; 11 bases are a match to TRBD2. CDR1 is SGHRS, CDR2 YFSETQ, per germline. CDR3 length: 16 residues. The V and J ends lost 4 bases and 5 bases, in that order; junction bases with no gene match: 10. CDR3 sequence reads: CASSEIISGGAETQYF. CDR3 coding DNA: TGCGCCAGCAGCGAGATAATTAGCGGGGGGGCGGAGACCCAGTACTTC. The whole variable domain, remainder taken from reference TRBV5-1 and TRBJ2-5, is KAGVTQTPRYLIKTRGQQVTLSCSPISGHRSVSWYQQTPGQGLQFLFEYFSETQRNKGNFPGRFSGRQFSNSRSEMNVSTLELGDSALYLCASSEIISGGAETQYFGPGTRLLVL.

The V and J genes are TRBV7-9 and TRBJ1-2, with D unclear. The germline V gene has CDR1 SEHNR and CDR2 FQNEAQ (reference sequence). The CDR3 is 14 amino acids. Trimming removed 5 bases at V and 7 bases at J, with 17 bases between. Written as DNA, the CDR3 is TGTGCCAGCAGCCGGGAGGACGGACCTGGTGGCTACACCTTC. Encoded protein: CASSREDGPGGYTF.

This clone was found once. V gene TRBV7-2 combines with J gene TRBJ1-2; 7 bases map to TRBD1. Trimming cost V 5 bases and J 4 bases; bases outside gene matches: 7. CDR1 and CDR2 from the germline V gene are SGHTA and FQGNSA. The CDR3 length is 14 residues. The CDR3 region is CASSARQGGYGYTF. CDR3 DNA sequence: TGTGCCAGCAGCGCCCGACAGGGAGGCTATGGCTACACCTTC.

The genes are TRBV27 and TRBJ1-5; 8 nucleotides agree with TRBD1. Unmatched junction bases numbered 9, after V lost 7 bases and J lost 1 base. Per the germline V gene, CDR1 is MNHEY and CDR2 is SMNVEV (reference sequence). The CDR3 extends over 16 amino acids. The CDR3 region is CASKEAGGLSNQPQHF. In nucleotides, the CDR3 is TGTGCCAGCAAAGAGGCAGGGGGCCTCAGCAATCAGCCCCAGCATTTT.

This clone has more than one count but fewer than ten. A read error may produce the germline difference seen at one junction end. The chain uses TRBV5-1 and TRBJ2-3, with 8 bases matching TRBD1. The CDR3 has 14 amino acids. CDR1 is SGHRS, CDR2 YFSETQ, per germline. CDR3: CASSLTGATDTQYF. Here the CDR3 DNA reads TGTGCCAGCAGCTTGACAGGGGCCACAGATACGCAGTATTTT.

The chain combines TRBV29-1 with TRBJ1-5, with TRBD1 matching over 9 bases. Germline loops: CDR1 SQVTM, CDR2 ANQGSEA. With V trimmed by 6 bases and J by 5 bases, 8 bases remained unmatched. This CDR3 comprises 14 residues. In DNA, the CDR3 is TGCAGCGTCTCCGCCGACAGGGGGGATCAGCCCCAGCATTTT. It translates to CSVSADRGDQPQHF.

The gene calls are TRBV27 and TRBJ2-4; TRBD1 matches at 7 bases. V dropped 4 bases and J dropped 6; count of bases not matched to a gene: 6. The CDR3 extends over 14 amino acids. Germline CDR1 and CDR2: MNHEY and SMNVEV (reference sequence). DNA for the CDR3: TGTGCCAGCAGTTCTAGGGACAGTTTAAACATTCAGTACTTC. Amino acid sequence: CASSSRDSLNIQYF.

The rearrangement uses TRBV18 and TRBJ1-2; D gene ambiguous. Looked up from germline, CDR1 is KGHSH and CDR2 is LQKENI. This CDR3 contains 16 residues. V was shortened by 1 base and J by 0 bases, with 12 bases between the two germline ends. The CDR3 reads CASSPLQTGANYGYTF. The CDR3 DNA reads as TGTGCCAGCTCACCACTTCAGACCGGAGCTAACTATGGCTACACCTTC.

The genes are TRBV11-2 and TRBJ2-3; 8 bases are a match to TRBD2. The germline CDR1 and CDR2 sequences are SGHAT and FQNNGV. The V segment lost 1 base and the J segment 0 bases; nucleotides outside the gene matches: 3. This CDR3 region has 16 residues. CDR3 sequence reads: CASSLGRGASTDTQYF. CDR3 DNA: TGTGCCAGCAGCTTAGGGCGGGGGGCTAGCACAGATACGCAGTATTTT.

The chain's CDR3 is CASSPGGQIGGELFF. In DNA, the CDR3 is TGTGCCAGCAGTCCCGGCGGACAAATCGGCGGGGAGCTGTTTTTT. The chain links TRBV11-3 to TRBJ2-2; TRBD1 might be the D (5 bases). CDR1 SGHNT and CDR2 YENEEA come from the germline V gene. Trimming took off 6 bases at V and 7 bases at J, with 18 bases between the two ends. This CDR3 spans 15 amino acids.

The CDR3 loop is CASSRGGTGGHQPQHF. CDR3 in DNA: TGTGCCAGCAGCCGGGGGGGGACAGGGGGCCATCAGCCCCAGCATTTT. The chain couples TRBV5-6 to TRBJ1-5; the match to TRBD1 covers 12 bases. Losses at the gene ends were 4 bases for V and 5 bases for J; bases not matched to a gene: 7. The CDR3 covers 16 residues. The V gene's germline CDR1 is SGHDT and CDR2 YYEEEE.

The J gene is TRBJ2-4, the V gene TRBV11-3, with 11 bases aligning to TRBD2. Germline values: CDR1 SGHNT, CDR2 YENEEA. V lost 4 bases and J lost 0; bases outside the gene matches: 11. The CDR3 has 19 amino acids. CDR3 sequence: CASSSAGTSGSLAKNIQYF. In nucleotides, the CDR3 is TGTGCCAGCAGCTCGGCCGGGACTAGCGGAAGTCTAGCCAAAAACATTCAGTACTTC.

This clone was seen only a few times. This chain joins TRBV4-1 and TRBJ1-1; 8 bases match TRBD1. CDR3 length: 15 amino acids. Trimming at V came to 2 bases and at J to 3 bases, leaving 5 bases not matched to a gene. Germline CDR1 MGHRA, CDR2 YSYEKL. The DNA of the CDR3 is TGCGCCAGCAGCCAAACCCCGGACAGGGACACTGAAGCTTTCTTT. This sequence encodes CASSQTPDRDTEAFF.

CDR3 nucleotides: TGTGCCAGCAGTTTCCAGGGGAACACTGAAGCTTTCTTT. It codes for CASSFQGNTEAFF. The rearrangement links TRBV6-1 to TRBJ1-1; perhaps TRBD1 as D (5 bases). The germline V gene has CDR1 MNHNS and CDR2 SASEGT. The CDR3 is 13 residues long. V was cut by 5 bases and J by 1 base, with 8 bases left in between.

V is TRBV19 and J is TRBJ1-2, with a tentative D call TRBD1 (5 bases). The germline gives CDR1 LNHDA, CDR2 SQIVND (reference sequence). Deletions cut 4 bases from V and 4 bases from J, with 10 bases between. The CDR3 runs to 13 residues. CDR3 amino acids: CASSRGRLYGYTF. The CDR3 DNA reads as TGTGCCAGTAGTAGGGGCCGGCTCTATGGCTACACCTTC.